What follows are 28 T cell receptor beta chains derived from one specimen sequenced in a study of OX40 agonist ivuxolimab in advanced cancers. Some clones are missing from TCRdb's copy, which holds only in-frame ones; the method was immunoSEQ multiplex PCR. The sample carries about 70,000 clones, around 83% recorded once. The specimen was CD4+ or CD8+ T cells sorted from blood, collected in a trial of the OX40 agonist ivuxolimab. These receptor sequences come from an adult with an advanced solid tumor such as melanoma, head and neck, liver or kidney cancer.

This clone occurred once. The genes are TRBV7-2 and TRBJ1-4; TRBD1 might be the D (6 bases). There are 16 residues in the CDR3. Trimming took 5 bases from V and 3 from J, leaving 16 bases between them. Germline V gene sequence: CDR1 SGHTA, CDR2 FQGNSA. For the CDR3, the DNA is TGTGCCAGCAGCGTCTTATCCGGACAGCCTAATGAAAAACTGTTTTTT. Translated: CASSVLSGQPNEKLFF.

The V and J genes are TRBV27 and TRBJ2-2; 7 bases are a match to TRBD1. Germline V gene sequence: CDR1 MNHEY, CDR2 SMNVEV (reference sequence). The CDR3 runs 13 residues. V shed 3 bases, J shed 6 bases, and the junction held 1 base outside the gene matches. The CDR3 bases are TGTGCCAGCAGTTTTACAGGGGCCGGGGAGCTGTTTTTT. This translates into CASSFTGAGELFF.

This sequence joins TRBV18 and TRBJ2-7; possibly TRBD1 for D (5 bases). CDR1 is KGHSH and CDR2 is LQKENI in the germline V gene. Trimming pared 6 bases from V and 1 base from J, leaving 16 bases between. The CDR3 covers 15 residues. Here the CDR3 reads CASSLLPQGSYEQYF. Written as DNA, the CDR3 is TGTGCCAGCTCCCTGTTACCGCAGGGTTCCTACGAGCAGTACTTC.

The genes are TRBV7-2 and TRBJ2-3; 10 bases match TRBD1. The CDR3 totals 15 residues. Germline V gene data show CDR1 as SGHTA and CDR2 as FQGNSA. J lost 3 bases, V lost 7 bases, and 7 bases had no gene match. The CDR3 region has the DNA TGTGCCAGCATCCCGGACAGGGGGGCGACAGATACGCAGTATTTT. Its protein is CASIPDRGATDTQYF.

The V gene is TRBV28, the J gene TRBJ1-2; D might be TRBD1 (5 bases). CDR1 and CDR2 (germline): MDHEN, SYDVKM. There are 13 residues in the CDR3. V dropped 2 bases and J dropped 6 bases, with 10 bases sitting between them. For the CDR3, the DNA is TGTGCCAGCAGTTTAGAGGCAGGGAATGGCTACACCTTC. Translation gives CASSLEAGNGYTF.

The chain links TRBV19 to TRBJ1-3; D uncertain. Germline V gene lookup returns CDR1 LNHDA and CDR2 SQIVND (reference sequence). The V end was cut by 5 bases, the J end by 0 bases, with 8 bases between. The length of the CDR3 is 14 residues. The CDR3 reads CASSRINSGNTIYF. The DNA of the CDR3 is TGTGCCAGTAGTCGGATAAACTCTGGAAACACCATATATTTT.

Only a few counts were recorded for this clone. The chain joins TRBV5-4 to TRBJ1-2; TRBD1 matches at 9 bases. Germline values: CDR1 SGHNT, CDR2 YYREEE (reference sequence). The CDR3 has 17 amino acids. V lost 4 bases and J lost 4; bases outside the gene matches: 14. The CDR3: CASSPSLPGQGSYGYTF. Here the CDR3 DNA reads TGTGCCAGCAGCCCTTCTTTACCTGGACAGGGGAGCTATGGCTACACCTTC.

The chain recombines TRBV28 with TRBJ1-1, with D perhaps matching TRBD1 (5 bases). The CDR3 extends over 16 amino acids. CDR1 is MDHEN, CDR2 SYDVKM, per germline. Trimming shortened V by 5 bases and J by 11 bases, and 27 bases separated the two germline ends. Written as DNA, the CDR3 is TGTGCCAGCAGTCCCTCGACCCTCGTGGGGGAGTTCTTCGCTTTCTTT. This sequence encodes CASSPSTLVGEFFAFF.

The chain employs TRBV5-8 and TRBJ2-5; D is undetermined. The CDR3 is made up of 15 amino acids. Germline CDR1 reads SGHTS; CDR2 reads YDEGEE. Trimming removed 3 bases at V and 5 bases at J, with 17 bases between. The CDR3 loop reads CASSSRVTLGETQYF. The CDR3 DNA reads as TGTGCCAGCAGCTCAAGGGTTACCCTAGGGGAGACCCAGTACTTC.

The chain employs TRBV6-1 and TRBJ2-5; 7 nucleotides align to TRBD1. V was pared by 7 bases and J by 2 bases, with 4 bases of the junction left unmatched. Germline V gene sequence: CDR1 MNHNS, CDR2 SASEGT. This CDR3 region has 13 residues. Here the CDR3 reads CASMNRGQETQYF. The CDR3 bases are TGTGCCAGCATGAACAGGGGTCAAGAGACCCAGTACTTC.

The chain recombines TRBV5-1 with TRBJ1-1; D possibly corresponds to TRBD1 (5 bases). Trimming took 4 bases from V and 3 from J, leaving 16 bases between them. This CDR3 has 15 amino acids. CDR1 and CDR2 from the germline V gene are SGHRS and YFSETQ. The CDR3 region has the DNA TGCGCCAGCAGCAAACCTGACGGGGGTGACACTGAAGCTTTCTTT. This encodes CASSKPDGGDTEAFF.

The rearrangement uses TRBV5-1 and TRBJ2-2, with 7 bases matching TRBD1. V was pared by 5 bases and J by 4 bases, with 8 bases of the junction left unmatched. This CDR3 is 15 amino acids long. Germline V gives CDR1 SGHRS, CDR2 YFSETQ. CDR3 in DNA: TGCGCCAGCAGTCAAGGGGGCGCGGGCACCGGGGAGCTGTTTTTT. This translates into CASSQGGAGTGELFF.

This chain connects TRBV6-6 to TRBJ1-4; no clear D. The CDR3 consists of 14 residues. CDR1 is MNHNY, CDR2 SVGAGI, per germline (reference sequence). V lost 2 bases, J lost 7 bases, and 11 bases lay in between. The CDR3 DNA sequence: TGTGCCAGCAGTTACGGAGGGTCGGGTGAAAAACTGTTTTTT. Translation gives CASSYGGSGEKLFF.

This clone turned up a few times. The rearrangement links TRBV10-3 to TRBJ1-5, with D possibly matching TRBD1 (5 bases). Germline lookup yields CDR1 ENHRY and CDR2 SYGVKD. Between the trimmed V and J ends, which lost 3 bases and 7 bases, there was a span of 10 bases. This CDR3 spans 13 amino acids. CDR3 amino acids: CAISEGVGQPQHF. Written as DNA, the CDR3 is TGTGCCATCAGTGAAGGGGTTGGCCAGCCCCAGCATTTT.

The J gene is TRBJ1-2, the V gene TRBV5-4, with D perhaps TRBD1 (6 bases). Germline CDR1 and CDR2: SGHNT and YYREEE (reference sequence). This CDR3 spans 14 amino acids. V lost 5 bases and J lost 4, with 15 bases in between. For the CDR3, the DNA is TGTGCCAGCAGAACCATCGGACAGCGCTATGGCTACACCTTC. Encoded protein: CASRTIGQRYGYTF.

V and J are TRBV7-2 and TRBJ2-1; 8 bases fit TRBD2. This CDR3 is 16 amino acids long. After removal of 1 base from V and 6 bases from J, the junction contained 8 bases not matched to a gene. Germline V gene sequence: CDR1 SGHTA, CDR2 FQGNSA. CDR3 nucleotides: TGTGCCAGCAGCTTAGGTGCGGGAGGTATATCCAATGAGCAGTTCTTC. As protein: CASSLGAGGISNEQFF.

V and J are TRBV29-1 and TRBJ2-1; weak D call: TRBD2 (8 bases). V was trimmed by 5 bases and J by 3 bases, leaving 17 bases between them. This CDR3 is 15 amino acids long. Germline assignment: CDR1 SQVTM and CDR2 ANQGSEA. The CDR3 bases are TGCAGCGTTCAGCGGGGGCAGGGGGGCTACAATGAGCAGTTCTTC. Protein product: CSVQRGQGGYNEQFF.

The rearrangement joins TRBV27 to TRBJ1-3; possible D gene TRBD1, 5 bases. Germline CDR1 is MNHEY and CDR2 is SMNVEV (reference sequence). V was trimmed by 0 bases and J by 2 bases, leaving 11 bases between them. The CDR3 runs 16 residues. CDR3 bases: TGTGCCAGCAGTTTATCATCGGGGGTAGCTGGAAACACCATATATTTT. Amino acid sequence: CASSLSSGVAGNTIYF.

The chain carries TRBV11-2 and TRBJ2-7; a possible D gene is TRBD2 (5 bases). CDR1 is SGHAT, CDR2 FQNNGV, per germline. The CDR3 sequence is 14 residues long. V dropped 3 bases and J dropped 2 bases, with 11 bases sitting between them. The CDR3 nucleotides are TGTGCCAGCAGCTTTGCCGCGGGTCCCTACGAGCAGTACTTC. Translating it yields CASSFAAGPYEQYF.

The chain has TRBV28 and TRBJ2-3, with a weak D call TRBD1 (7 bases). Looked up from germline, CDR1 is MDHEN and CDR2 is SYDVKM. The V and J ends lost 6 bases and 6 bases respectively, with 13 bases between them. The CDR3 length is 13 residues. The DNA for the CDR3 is TGTGCCAGCAGGACAGGGACTCTGGATACGCAGTATTTT. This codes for CASRTGTLDTQYF.

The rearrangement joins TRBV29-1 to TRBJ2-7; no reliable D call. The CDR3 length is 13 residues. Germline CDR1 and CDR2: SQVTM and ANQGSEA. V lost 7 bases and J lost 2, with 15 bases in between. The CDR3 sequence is CSATDLRTYEQYF. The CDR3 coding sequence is TGCAGCGCTACAGATCTAAGGACCTACGAGCAGTACTTC.

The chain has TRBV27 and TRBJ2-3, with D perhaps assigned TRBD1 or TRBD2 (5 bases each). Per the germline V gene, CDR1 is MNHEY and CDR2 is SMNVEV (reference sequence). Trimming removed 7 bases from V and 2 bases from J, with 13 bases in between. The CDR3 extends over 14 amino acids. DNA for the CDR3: TGTGCCAGCAAACGGGACCACGCCACAGATACGCAGTATTTT. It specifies CASKRDHATDTQYF.

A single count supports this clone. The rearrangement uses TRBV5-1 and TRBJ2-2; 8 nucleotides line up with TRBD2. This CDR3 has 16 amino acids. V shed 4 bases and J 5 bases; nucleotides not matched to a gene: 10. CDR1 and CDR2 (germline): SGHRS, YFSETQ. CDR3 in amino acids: CASSLSGDARTGELFF. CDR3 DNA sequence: TGCGCCAGCAGCCTTAGCGGGGACGCGAGGACCGGGGAGCTGTTTTTT.

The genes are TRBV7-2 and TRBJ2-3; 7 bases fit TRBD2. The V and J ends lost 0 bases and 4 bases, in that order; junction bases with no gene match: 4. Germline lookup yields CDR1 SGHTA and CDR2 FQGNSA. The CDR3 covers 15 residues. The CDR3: CASSLAGRGSDTQYF. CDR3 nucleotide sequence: TGTGCCAGCAGCTTAGCCGGGCGGGGGTCAGATACGCAGTATTTT. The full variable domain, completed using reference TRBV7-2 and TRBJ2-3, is GAGVSQSPSNKVTEKGKDVELRCDPISGHTALYWYRQSLGQGLEFLIYFQGNSAPDKSGLPSDRFSAERTGGSVSTLTIQRTQQEDSAVYLCASSLAGRGSDTQYFGPGTRLTVL.

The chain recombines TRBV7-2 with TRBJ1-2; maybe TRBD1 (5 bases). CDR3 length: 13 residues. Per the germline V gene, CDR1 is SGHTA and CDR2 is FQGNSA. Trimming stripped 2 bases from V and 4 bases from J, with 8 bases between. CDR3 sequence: CASSLHQGYGYTF. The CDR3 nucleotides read TGTGCCAGCAGCTTACACCAGGGCTATGGCTACACCTTC. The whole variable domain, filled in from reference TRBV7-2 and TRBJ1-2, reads GAGVSQSPSNKVTEKGKDVELRCDPISGHTALYWYRQSLGQGLEFLIYFQGNSAPDKSGLPSDRFSAERTGGSVSTLTIQRTQQEDSAVYLCASSLHQGYGYTFGSGTRLTVV.

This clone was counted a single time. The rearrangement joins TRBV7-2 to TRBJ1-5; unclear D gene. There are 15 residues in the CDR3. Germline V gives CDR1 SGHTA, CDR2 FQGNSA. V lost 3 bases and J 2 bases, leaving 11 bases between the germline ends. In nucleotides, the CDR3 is TGTGCCAGCAGCTTTCTTCACGAAGGCAATCAGCCCCAGCATTTT. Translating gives CASSFLHEGNQPQHF. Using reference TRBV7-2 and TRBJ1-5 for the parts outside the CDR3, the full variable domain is GAGVSQSPSNKVTEKGKDVELRCDPISGHTALYWYRQSLGQGLEFLIYFQGNSAPDKSGLPSDRFSAERTGGSVSTLTIQRTQQEDSAVYLCASSFLHEGNQPQHFGDGTRLSIL.

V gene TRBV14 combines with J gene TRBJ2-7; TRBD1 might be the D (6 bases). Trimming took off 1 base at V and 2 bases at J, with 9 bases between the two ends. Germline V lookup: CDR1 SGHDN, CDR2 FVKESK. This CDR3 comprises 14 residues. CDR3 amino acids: CASSQARGAYEQYF. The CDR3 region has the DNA TGTGCCAGCAGCCAAGCCAGGGGAGCCTACGAGCAGTACTTC.

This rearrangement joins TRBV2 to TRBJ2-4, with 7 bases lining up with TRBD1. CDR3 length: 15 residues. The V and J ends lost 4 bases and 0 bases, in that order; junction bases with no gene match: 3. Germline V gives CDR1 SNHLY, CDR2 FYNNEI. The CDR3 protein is CASSADRLAKNIQYF. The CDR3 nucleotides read TGTGCCAGCAGTGCGGACAGGCTAGCCAAAAACATTCAGTACTTC.